This T cell receptor (beta chain) derives from a study of PD-1 blockade in classical Hodgkin lymphoma. About the study: Patients had nivolumab dosed at 3 mg/kg, delivered intravenously every 2 weeks.

Germline V CDR1 and CDR2: MDHEN, SYDVKM. Losses at the gene ends were 1 base for V and 5 bases for J; bases not matched to a gene: 8. CDR3 length: 16 residues. Points from the study as a whole: Individuals who commenced nivolumab within less than 1 year of ASCT were excluded.

All the patients suffered relapse after autologous stem cell transplantation, and brentuximab vedotin exposure differed. A word on this clone: Its specificity is unknown.

TCRdb's table, derived via immunoSEQ multiplex PCR, lists solely in-frame clones and lacks some. In the table there are roughly 150,000 clones, 78% of which are singletons. This sample comprised peripheral blood mononuclear cells (PBMCs), obtained before the second cycle of nivolumab. The gene calls are TRBV28 and TRBJ2-7; 10 nucleotides line up with TRBD1. The TCR was taken from a human donor with classical Hodgkin lymphoma. CDR3 region: CASSLFSGQGLHEQYF. The CDR3 nucleotides are TGTGCCAGCAGTTTATTTTCGGGACAGGGGTTGCACGAGCAGTACTTC.